These 21 T cell receptor beta chains were all obtained from the same sample, sequenced in a study of identical twins. TCRdb analysed the 5' RACE reads with MiXCR anew, one entry per CDR3 protein. The sample carries a few hundred thousand distinct CDR3 sequences, about an eighth recorded once. This sample also belongs to another study, concerning yellow fever vaccine responses in identical twins.

Material for sequencing was memory (CD45RO+) T cells sorted from blood. The receptors come from a woman under 30 in good health.

CDR3 amino acids: CASSRGLAGGHQETQYF. The CDR3 nucleotides read TGCGCCAGCAGCCGCGGACTAGCGGGGGGTCACCAAGAGACCCAGTACTTC. V gene TRBV5-1 combines with J gene TRBJ2-5; 14 nucleotides line up with TRBD2. CDR1 and CDR2 (germline): SGHRS, YFSETQ. V trimming: 4 bases; J trimming: 0 bases; junction bases outside the gene matches: 5. CDR3 length: 17 amino acids.

Ten or more counts support this clonotype. V is TRBV29-1 and J is TRBJ2-2; 8 bases are shared with TRBD1. The V segment lost 4 bases and the J segment 5 bases; nucleotides outside the gene matches: 3. The CDR3 contains 13 residues. Germline V gives CDR1 SQVTM, CDR2 ANQGSEA. The CDR3 region is CSVGQGPTGELFF. CDR3 coding DNA: TGCAGCGTTGGACAGGGGCCGACCGGGGAGCTGTTTTTT.

V gene TRBV4-3 combines with J gene TRBJ2-3; D is possibly TRBD2 (5 bases). V lost 4 bases, J lost 2 bases, and 13 bases lay in between. This CDR3 comprises 15 residues. Looked up from germline, CDR1 is LGHNA and CDR2 is YSLEER. CDR3 residues: CASSRGRDNTDTQYF. CDR3 nucleotide sequence: TGCGCCAGCAGCCGAGGTCGGGATAACACAGATACGCAGTATTTT.

This chain links TRBV7-2 with TRBJ1-1; 9 positions match TRBD1. Germline-derived CDR1 and CDR2 are SGHTA and FQGNSA. The trim removed 0 bases at V and 7 bases at J, leaving 0 bases unmatched. The CDR3 spans 13 residues. CDR3 coding DNA: TGTGCCAGCAGCTTAGCGGGACAGGGTGAAGCTTTCTTT. Translating gives CASSLAGQGEAFF.

The sample holds a few counts of this clonotype. The V gene is TRBV20-1, the J gene TRBJ1-5; 9 bases fit TRBD1. The germline gives CDR1 DFQATT, CDR2 SNEGSKA (reference sequence). This CDR3 is 13 amino acids long. With V trimmed by 3 bases and J by 4 bases, 1 base remained unmatched. The CDR3 region is CSASGQGNQPQHF. CDR3 nucleotides: TGCAGTGCTAGTGGACAGGGGAATCAGCCCCAGCATTTT.

This clonotype occurred many times. Compared with germline, one end of the junction differs, possibly owing to a read error. The rearrangement uses TRBV12-3 or TRBV12-4 and TRBJ2-1; 8 positions match TRBD2. This CDR3 contains 14 residues. The CDR3 sequence is CASSLEAGVNEQFF. CDR3 DNA: TGTGCCAGCAGCTTAGAAGCGGGGGTGAATGAGCAGTTCTTC.

This clonotype was picked up a small number of times. The chain carries TRBV29-1 and TRBJ1-3, with a tentative D call TRBD1 (5 bases). The CDR3 is 12 residues long. V was shortened by 6 bases and J by 2 bases, with 8 bases between the two germline ends. Germline V gene sequence: CDR1 SQVTM, CDR2 ANQGSEA. The CDR3 reads CSVGGAGNTIYF. DNA for the CDR3: TGCAGCGTGGGGGGAGCTGGAAACACCATATATTTT.

The rearrangement uses TRBV12-3 or TRBV12-4 and TRBJ2-4; D gene ambiguous. V shed 4 bases and J shed 0 bases, with 7 bases lying between them. This CDR3 has 14 amino acids. The CDR3 nucleotides read TGTGCCAGCAGTTCCCAGGTAGCCAAAAACATTCAGTACTTC. This translates into CASSSQVAKNIQYF.

V gene TRBV29-1 combines with J gene TRBJ2-7; D is possibly TRBD1 (6 bases). Germline V gives CDR1 SQVTM, CDR2 ANQGSEA. This CDR3 contains 12 residues. V was cut by 6 bases and J by 2 bases, with 11 bases left in between. The CDR3: CSVLTGTYEQYF. DNA for the CDR3: TGCAGCGTGCTGACAGGCACCTACGAGCAGTACTTC.

This clonotype was found many times. This chain's CDR3 is CASSKRAGNEQFF. DNA of the CDR3: TGTGCCAGCAGTAAAAGGGCTGGGAATGAGCAGTTCTTC. J is TRBJ2-1 and V is TRBV28; D is unresolved. Between the trimmed V and J ends, which lost 5 bases and 7 bases, there was a span of 12 bases. Germline CDR1 reads MDHEN; CDR2 reads SYDVKM. The CDR3 runs to 13 residues.

There are many counts of this clonotype. The J gene is TRBJ1-2, the V gene TRBV12-3 or TRBV12-4; no clear D. Trimming removed 2 bases from V and 2 bases from J, with 15 bases in between. The CDR3 is 16 residues long. CDR3 sequence (DNA): TGTGCCAGCAGTTTATTTCGGCGGGAGGAGAACTATGGCTACACCTTC. Encoded protein: CASSLFRREENYGYTF.

This clonotype has a handful of counts. The V call is TRBV28, the J call TRBJ2-3, with TRBD1 identical over 9 bases. From germline, CDR1 is MDHEN and CDR2 SYDVKM. The CDR3 length is 15 residues. Unmatched junction bases numbered 10, after V lost 6 bases and J lost 6 bases. This CDR3 reads CASSTPTQGADTQYF. The CDR3 nucleotides are TGTGCCAGCAGCACCCCGACACAGGGGGCGGATACGCAGTATTTT.

The V gene is TRBV2, the J gene TRBJ2-3, with D possibly being TRBD1 or TRBD2 (6 bases each). CDR3 length equals 14 residues. V gave up 1 base and J gave up 11 bases, with 16 bases separating them. Germline lookup yields CDR1 SNHLY and CDR2 FYNNEI. CDR3: CASSEGAGGAQQYF. Here the CDR3 DNA reads TGTGCCAGCAGTGAAGGGGCCGGGGGCGCACAGCAGTATTTT.

The chain couples TRBV11-2 to TRBJ2-3, with D unresolved. Trimming removed 5 bases from V and 0 bases from J, with 24 bases in between. CDR1 is SGHAT and CDR2 is FQNNGV in the germline V gene. The CDR3 loop spans 19 amino acids. The CDR3 nucleotides read TGTGCCAGCAGCCCCTCTGAGGCAGGTGCCCATCCTAGCACAGATACGCAGTATTTT. This codes for CASSPSEAGAHPSTDTQYF.

Ten or more counts support this clonotype. This sequence joins TRBV12-3 or TRBV12-4 and TRBJ2-7; D uncertain. Trimming cost V 3 bases and J 4 bases, with 13 bases left between them. CDR3 size: 14 residues. The CDR3 loop reads CASSFNTLQYEQYF. The DNA for the CDR3 is TGTGCCAGCAGTTTTAATACCCTCCAGTACGAGCAGTACTTC.

This clonotype has just a few counts. The chain uses TRBV6-2 or TRBV6-3 and TRBJ2-1; weak D call: TRBD1 (6 bases). The CDR3 consists of 15 residues. Trimming removed 1 base at V and 1 base at J, with 8 bases between. Germline CDR1 is MNHEY and CDR2 is SVGEGT. In nucleotides, the CDR3 is TGTGCCAGCAGTTACTGGCAGGGGTCCTACAATGAGCAGTTCTTC. Amino acid sequence: CASSYWQGSYNEQFF.

The J gene is TRBJ2-7, the V gene TRBV5-1; maybe TRBD1 (7 bases). The germline CDR1 and CDR2 sequences are SGHRS and YFSETQ. The CDR3 loop spans 14 amino acids. The ends were cut back, 4 bases at V and 3 bases at J, with 14 bases in the middle. As DNA, the CDR3 is TGCGCCAGCAGCCCCTGGGGGGACAGCTACGAGCAGTACTTC. Protein sequence: CASSPWGDSYEQYF.

This clonotype was recorded a few times. The chain carries TRBV11-2 and TRBJ2-7; D remains unclear. This CDR3 is built from 13 residues. V was shortened by 5 bases and J by 0 bases, with 8 bases between the two germline ends. Germline loops: CDR1 SGHAT, CDR2 FQNNGV. This CDR3 reads CASSHPRSYEQYF. In DNA, the CDR3 is TGTGCCAGCAGCCACCCCCGCTCCTACGAGCAGTACTTC.

The chain carries TRBV5-1 and TRBJ2-5; tentatively, D is TRBD1 or TRBD2 (6 bases each). Germline CDR1 reads SGHRS; CDR2 reads YFSETQ. The CDR3 contains 15 residues. Deletions cut 0 bases from V and 5 bases from J, with 14 bases between. As DNA, the CDR3 is TGCGCCAGCAGCTTGGCCAAGGGGGGCCGGGAGACCCAGTACTTC. Translated: CASSLAKGGRETQYF. The whole variable domain, filled in from reference TRBV5-1 and TRBJ2-5, reads KAGVTQTPRYLIKTRGQQVTLSCSPISGHRSVSWYQQTPGQGLQFLFEYFSETQRNKGNFPGRFSGRQFSNSRSEMNVSTLELGDSALYLCASSLAKGGRETQYFGPGTRLLVL.

This clonotype was counted many times. The V gene is TRBV6-6, the J gene TRBJ2-6; possibly TRBD1 or TRBD2 for D (5 bases each). Trimming stripped 6 bases from V and 15 bases from J, with 12 bases between. Germline loops: CDR1 MNHNY, CDR2 SVGAGI (reference sequence). The CDR3 has 11 residues. In DNA, the CDR3 is TGTGCCAGCAGAAGAGGGGCCCACCTGACTTTC. Its protein product is CASRRGAHLTF.

The sample holds a few counts of this clonotype. The V call is TRBV14, the J call TRBJ2-1, with 10 bases identical to TRBD1. CDR1 and CDR2 (germline): SGHDN, FVKESK. Trimming took 4 bases from V and 6 from J; bases not matched to a gene: 6. CDR3 length: 15 residues. For the CDR3, the DNA is TGTGCCAGCAGCCGACAGGGGGCTCTCGGCAATGAGCAGTTCTTC. Protein sequence: CASSRQGALGNEQFF.